A single sample is the source of the 16 T cell receptor beta chains below, sequenced in a study of blood T cell dynamics during melanoma immunotherapy. The method was immunoSEQ multiplex PCR; TCRdb's version includes in-frame clones alone and lacks a portion of them. There are some 11,000 clones in the sample; around 80% occur only once, and under 25% lies in the top ten. Specified time point: week 3, after first cycle of checkpoint inhibitor. Source: blood, taken from a patient treated with checkpoint blockade. These receptors all stem from a human donor with melanoma.

The table lists this clone with a count of one. The chain uses TRBV6-1 and TRBJ2-5; D tentatively reads TRBD1 or TRBD2 (5 bases each). TRBJ2-7 matches the DNA end more closely, so the J call is doubtful. Germline CDR1 MNHNS, CDR2 SASEGT. The CDR3 has 14 amino acids. The CDR3, as DNA: TGTGCCACCCGAGGGGACCGCGGTCTAGGCGAGCAGTACTTC. It translates to CATRGDRGLGEQYF.

CDR3 amino acids: CASSQGGGAFGYTF. In DNA, the CDR3 is TGCGCCAGCAGCCAAGGGGGGGGCGCATTTGGCTACACCTTC. This chain connects TRBV4-3 to TRBJ1-2; TRBD1 might be the D (6 bases). V shed 1 base and J shed 7 bases, with 13 bases lying between them. Germline CDR1 LGHNA, CDR2 YSLEER. This CDR3 has 14 amino acids.

The rearrangement uses TRBV12-5 and TRBJ1-1; D call uncertain. Germline V gene lookup returns CDR1 LGHNT and CDR2 FRNRAP. The CDR3 has 15 amino acids. Trimming stripped 1 base from V and 3 bases from J, with 12 bases between. The CDR3 protein is CASGLGLGRDTEAFF. The CDR3 bases are TGTGCTAGTGGTTTGGGACTGGGGAGGGACACTGAAGCTTTCTTT. The full variable domain, with the rest looked up from reference TRBV12-5 and TRBJ1-1, is DARVTQTPRHKVTEMGQEVTMRCQPILGHNTVFWYRQTMMQGLELLAYFRNRAPLDDSGMPKDRFSAEMPDATLATLKIQPSEPRDSAVYFCASGLGLGRDTEAFFGQGTRLTVV.

The chain links TRBV4-3 to TRBJ1-6, with 7 bases that match TRBD1. Germline V gene lookup returns CDR1 LGHNA and CDR2 YSLEER. The CDR3 has 16 amino acids. The junction had 12 bases not matched to a gene; V was cut back by 4 bases and J by 9 bases. The CDR3 sequence is CASSRDRVGGSSPLHF. The CDR3 DNA sequence: TGCGCCAGCAGCCGAGATAGGGTAGGGGGCAGTTCACCCCTCCACTTT.

V is TRBV28 and J is TRBJ2-7; 11 bases map to TRBD2. Germline CDR1 and CDR2: MDHEN and SYDVKM. CDR3 length equals 13 residues. Trimming cost V 3 bases and J 10 bases; bases outside gene matches: 5. Written as DNA, the CDR3 is TGTGCCAGCAGTTTTGGACTAGCGGGTCCCCAGTACTTC. Protein product: CASSFGLAGPQYF.

This clone has a single count. The J gene is TRBJ2-1, the V gene TRBV6-6; 11 bases match TRBD2. Trimming at V came to 6 bases and at J to 9 bases, leaving 10 bases not matched to a gene. CDR3 size: 15 residues. Germline V lookup: CDR1 MNHNY, CDR2 SVGAGI (reference sequence). CDR3 residues: CASRLSGGALGEQFF. In DNA form, the CDR3 reads TGTGCCAGCAGACTTAGCGGGGGGGCCTTGGGTGAGCAGTTCTTC.

Here the CDR3 reads CASSLVAGGSYNEQFF. CDR3 sequence (DNA): TGTGCCAGCAGCTTGGTGGCAGGGGGCTCCTACAATGAGCAGTTCTTC. The V and J genes are TRBV4-2 and TRBJ2-1; TRBD1 aligns across 7 bases. Germline CDR1 is LGHNA and CDR2 is YNFKEQ. The V segment lost 5 bases and the J segment 0 bases; nucleotides outside the gene matches: 7. CDR3 length equals 16 residues.

The chain combines TRBV4-1 with TRBJ1-3; no reliable D call. Looked up from germline, CDR1 is MGHRA and CDR2 is YSYEKL. This CDR3 region has 15 residues. Trimming removed 1 base from V and 1 base from J, with 8 bases in between. The CDR3 spells CASSQVLGSGNTIYF. CDR3 in DNA: TGCGCCAGCAGCCAAGTATTAGGGTCTGGAAACACCATATATTTT.

Sample share makes this clone medium-sized. The gene calls are TRBV5-5 and TRBJ1-1; 11 positions agree with TRBD1. CDR3 length: 18 residues. CDR1 SGHKS and CDR2 YYEKEE come from the germline V gene (reference sequence). V lost 4 bases and J lost 0; bases outside the gene matches: 11. CDR3 region: CASSQVDRGPLMNTEAFF. The CDR3 DNA sequence: TGTGCCAGCAGCCAAGTGGACAGGGGGCCTCTCATGAACACTGAAGCTTTCTTT.

The CDR3 region is CASSQLTSGSPDTQYF. The CDR3 DNA is TGTGCCAGCAGCCAATTGACTAGCGGGAGCCCAGATACGCAGTATTTT. The chain employs TRBV13 and TRBJ2-3; 12 bases are a match to TRBD2. The CDR3 has 16 residues. Germline lookup yields CDR1 PRHDT and CDR2 FYEKMQ (reference sequence). Unmatched junction bases numbered 7, after V lost 5 bases and J lost 4 bases.

The chain uses TRBV4-2 and TRBJ2-1; no clear D gene. Trimming left V 0 bases short and J 7 bases short, with 16 bases between. There are 16 residues in the CDR3. Germline V gene data show CDR1 as LGHNA and CDR2 as YNFKEQ. In DNA form, the CDR3 reads TGTGCCAGCAGCCAAGATCTGGCCTTAGGTTGGAATGAGCAGTTCTTC. This encodes CASSQDLALGWNEQFF.

The chain is built from TRBV9 and TRBJ1-6, with D tentatively TRBD1 (5 bases). V lost 0 bases, J lost 7 bases, and 8 bases lay in between. The CDR3 is made up of 14 amino acids. Germline V gene lookup returns CDR1 SGDLS and CDR2 YYNGEE. CDR3 sequence (DNA): TGTGCCAGCAGCGTAGGGGGCGAGAATTCACCCCTCCACTTT. Its protein is CASSVGGENSPLHF. Using reference TRBV9 and TRBJ1-6 for the parts outside the CDR3, the full variable domain is DSGVTQTPKHLITATGQRVTLRCSPRSGDLSVYWYQQSLDQGLQFLIQYYNGEERAKGNILERFSAQQFPDLHSELNLSSLELGDSALYFCASSVGGENSPLHFGNGTRLTVT.

V gene TRBV2 combines with J gene TRBJ1-5, with D tentatively TRBD1 (6 bases). Germline V gives CDR1 SNHLY, CDR2 FYNNEI. The CDR3 sequence is 14 residues long. V was cut by 6 bases and J by 3 bases, with 12 bases left in between. CDR3 sequence: CASSAQGLNQPQHF. The CDR3 bases are TGTGCCAGCAGCGCACAGGGCCTCAATCAGCCCCAGCATTTT.

The chain has TRBV11-1 and TRBJ2-3; TRBD2 agrees at 11 bases. The CDR3 loop spans 16 amino acids. The germline V gene has CDR1 SGHAT and CDR2 FQDESV (reference sequence). V lost 3 bases to trimming and J lost 3 bases; unmatched junction nucleotides: 5. The CDR3 coding sequence is TGTGCCAGCAGCTTCAAACTAGCGGGAGTGACAGATACGCAGTATTTT. Protein sequence: CASSFKLAGVTDTQYF.

This chain uses TRBV6-5 with TRBJ1-1; TRBD1 agrees at 7 bases. V trimming: 5 bases; J trimming: 5 bases; junction bases outside the gene matches: 5. The CDR3 runs 13 residues. Germline CDR1 reads MNHEY; CDR2 reads SVGAGI. The CDR3, as DNA: TGTGCCAGCAGTCTACAGGGGAGGACTGAAGCTTTCTTT. Amino acid sequence: CASSLQGRTEAFF.

The chain employs TRBV7-9 and TRBJ2-3; no reliable D call. V was cut by 3 bases and J by 0 bases, with 7 bases left in between. CDR1 and CDR2 from the germline V gene are SEHNR and FQNEAQ (reference sequence). The CDR3 extends over 14 amino acids. CDR3 loop: CASSLGRSTDTQYF. The CDR3 bases are TGTGCCAGCAGCTTGGGCAGGAGCACAGATACGCAGTATTTT.